This T cell receptor (beta chain) was sequenced during a study of blood T cell repertoires in COVID-19. Assay used: immunoSEQ multiplex PCR; TCRdb lists only in-frame clones, some missing. The sample lists some 97,000 clones; roughly nine tenths were seen once. The CDR3 sequence is 16 residues long. J was trimmed by 6 bases and V by 0 bases; bases with no gene match: 7. CDR1 and CDR2 from the germline V gene are MNHEY and SMNVEV (reference sequence). Sequencing was performed on peripheral blood. The chain employs TRBV27 and TRBJ2-2; TRBD2 agrees at 7 bases. The TCR originated in a man aged 60-69 years with acute or convalescent COVID-19. CDR3 coding DNA: TGTGCCAGCAGTTTATCGGGGAGGGTTCGGGCCGGGGAGCTGTTTTTT. Its protein product is CASSLSGRVRAGELFF.